Listed below are T cell receptor beta chains from one sample, sequenced in a study of blood T cell repertoires in COVID-19. Repertoires were generated with immunoSEQ multiplex PCR, while TCRdb's copy carries only in-frame clones and drops some. This table holds 250,000 to 300,000 clones, under 90% found once. The sequenced material came from peripheral blood. All receptors come from a woman aged 55-70 years with active or convalescent COVID-19. Each CDR3 is given with its conserved first and last residue.

V	length	J	CDR3
TRBV7-2	15	TRBJ1-6	CASSVSISYNSPLHF
TRBV25-1	18	TRBJ1-5	CASSEWGYGQGGDQPQHF
TRBV19	16	TRBJ2-1	CASSERGGLSNNEQFF
TRBV3-1/TRBV3-2	14	TRBJ1-1	CASSQGDRGTEAFF
TRBV18	15	TRBJ1-4	CASSPQQGAGEKLFF
TRBV29-1	11	TRBJ1-3	CSAGYGDTIYF
TRBV7-2	15	TRBJ1-3	CASSFGWDRGNTIYF
TRBV5-1	17	TRBJ1-4	CASSFGQGRTENEKLFF
TRBV15	15	TRBJ2-7	CATSRGGQTYYEQYF
TRBV6-5	15	TRBJ1-2	CASSYSGAHNYGYTF
TRBV15	15	TRBJ1-3	CATRDEILSGNTIYF
TRBV12-5	15	TRBJ1-6	CASGLGQGANSPLHF
TRBV28	16	TRBJ2-7	CASSGVWGGSSYEQYF
TRBV7-2	17	TRBJ2-3	CASSLRFSSGNTDTQYF
TRBV5-1	16	TRBJ2-3	CASSLRGQANTDTQYF
TRBV4-2	12	TRBJ2-7	CAAGTVDYEQYF
TRBV6-2/TRBV6-3	16	TRBJ1-1	CASSYSVYEGVTEAFF
TRBV24-1	21	TRBJ1-5	CATSVLPGVLDRALPNQPQHF
TRBV19	13	TRBJ1-2	CASSFGQNYGYTF
TRBV9	14	TRBJ1-5	CASSVDYSGQPQHF